This T cell receptor beta chain emerged from a study of cytomegalovirus exposure and HLA in healthy donors. This PCR relied on a set of 60 Vbeta primers and 13 Jbeta primers. TCRdb's copy holds only in-frame clones and misses some; the assay was immunoSEQ multiplex PCR. The table lists 150,000 to 200,000 clones, 82% of them singletons. Sequencing was done on a sample of PBMCs. This receptor was taken from a woman in her forties or fifties in good health and CMV-seropositive.

This chain's CDR3 is CASSSAGAGGGELFF. CDR3 nucleotide sequence: TGTGCCAGCAGCTCCGCGGGTGCAGGAGGCGGGGAGCTGTTTTTT. V and J are TRBV5-4 and TRBJ2-2; weak D call: TRBD2 (5 bases). V was cut by 3 bases and J by 7 bases, with 16 bases left in between. Germline loops: CDR1 SGHNT, CDR2 YYREEE (reference sequence). This CDR3 is 15 amino acids long.